Following are 18 T cell receptor beta chains from one sample sequenced in a study of T cell repertoires in cytomegalovirus infection. TCRdb used MiXCR to reprocess the reads, holding one entry per CDR3 protein. The repertoire consists of hundreds of thousands of distinct CDR3 sequences, with 15% to 20% occurring once and the leading ten covering 8.5% to 10%. Sequenced input: PBMCs. These receptors all come from a human donor in good health (CMV status not recorded). Some clones in this sample may be carry-over from other donors' samples.

This clonotype was found a few times. This chain joins TRBV5-6 and TRBJ1-5, with TRBD1 matching 10 bases. Germline V CDR1 and CDR2: SGHDT, YYEEEE. J gave up 0 bases and V 4 bases, and 7 bases lay outside the gene matches. The CDR3 has 17 amino acids. In DNA, the CDR3 is TGTGCCAGCAGCCAGCCGGGACAGGGGTTTAGCAATCAGCCCCAGCATTTT. The encoded protein is CASSQPGQGFSNQPQHF. The whole variable domain, filled in from reference TRBV5-6 and TRBJ1-5, reads DAGVTQSPTHLIKTRGQQVTLRCSPKSGHDTVSWYQQALGQGPQFIFQYYEEEERQRGNFPDRFSGHQFPNYSSELNVNALLLGDSALYLCASSQPGQGFSNQPQHFGDGTRLSIL.

This clonotype was observed many times. This chain joins TRBV5-1 and TRBJ2-1, with 8 bases that match TRBD1. Germline V CDR1 and CDR2: SGHRS, YFSETQ. With V trimmed by 3 bases and J by 5 bases, 7 bases remained unmatched. The CDR3 runs 15 residues. CDR3 residues: CASSWTDRANNEQFF. The CDR3 nucleotides are TGCGCCAGCAGCTGGACGGACAGGGCCAACAATGAGCAGTTCTTC.

This clonotype was observed a few times. As DNA, the CDR3 is TGCAGTGCTAAGCCAGCTACATATAGCAATCAGCCCCAGCATTTT. Its translation: CSAKPATYSNQPQHF. This rearrangement joins TRBV20-1 to TRBJ1-5, with D uncertain. The CDR3 spans 15 residues. V was pared by 4 bases and J by 0 bases, with 13 bases between. CDR1 is DFQATT and CDR2 is SNEGSKA in the germline V gene (reference sequence).

This chain connects TRBV4-1 to TRBJ2-7, with 9 bases fitting TRBD1. The germline CDR1 and CDR2 sequences are MGHRA and YSYEKL. Unmatched junction bases numbered 4, after V lost 2 bases and J lost 2 bases. The CDR3 totals 15 residues. DNA for the CDR3: TGCGCCAGCAGCCAAACGAGGACAGGGGCCTACGAGCAGTACTTC. Translated: CASSQTRTGAYEQYF.

This clonotype was counted a few times. The V gene is TRBV6-5, the J gene TRBJ2-1, with D unresolved. The CDR3 covers 15 residues. Germline loops: CDR1 MNHEY, CDR2 SVGAGI. V was shortened by 2 bases and J by 6 bases, with 14 bases between the two germline ends. In DNA form, the CDR3 reads TGTGCCAGCAGTTACACGGGTTACCTCGGCAATGAGCAGTTCTTC. Translating gives CASSYTGYLGNEQFF.

The chain has TRBV11-1 and TRBJ1-6; weak D call: TRBD1 (5 bases). The V gene lost 6 bases and the J gene lost 7 bases, with 10 bases spanning the gap. Per germline, CDR1 SGHAT and CDR2 FQDESV (reference sequence). This CDR3 spans 13 amino acids. The CDR3: CASRRQSNSPLHF. In DNA, the CDR3 is TGTGCCAGCAGACGACAGTCGAATTCACCCCTCCACTTT. Using reference TRBV11-1 and TRBJ1-6 for the parts outside the CDR3, the full variable domain is EAEVAQSPRYKITEKSQAVAFWCDPISGHATLYWYRQILGQGPELLVQFQDESVVDDSQLPKDRFSAERLKGVDSTLKIQPAELGDSAMYLCASRRQSNSPLHFGNGTRLTVT.

This clonotype has a count of ten or more. The genes are TRBV6-2 or TRBV6-3 and TRBJ2-1; 12 bases fit TRBD2. After removal of 2 bases from V and 0 bases from J, the junction contained 23 bases not matched to a gene. The CDR3 is made up of 24 amino acids. Germline CDR1 and CDR2: MNHEY and SVGEGT. CDR3 DNA sequence: TGTGCCAGCAGTTACCCGAGACTAGCGGGAGTTTATGAGCGGAACAGCCTCTCCTACAATGAGCAGTTCTTC. This encodes CASSYPRLAGVYERNSLSYNEQFF.

This clonotype was recorded at least ten times. The chain is built from TRBV12-3 or TRBV12-4 and TRBJ1-4; tentatively, D is TRBD1 (6 bases). CDR3 length: 16 residues. The V end lost 3 bases, the J end lost 3 bases, and 14 bases lay between the germline ends. This CDR3 is CASSFYSAGANEKLFF. CDR3 sequence (DNA): TGTGCCAGCAGTTTTTATTCGGCAGGGGCTAATGAAAAACTGTTTTTT.

There are many counts of this clonotype. V and J are TRBV7-9 and TRBJ1-4; D remains unclear. Germline lookup yields CDR1 SEHNR and CDR2 FQNEAQ (reference sequence). The CDR3 length is 11 residues. Trimming took 11 bases from V and 6 from J, leaving 10 bases between them. The CDR3 protein is CASRRDEKLFF. The CDR3 DNA reads as TGTGCCTCACGAAGAGATGAAAAACTGTTTTTT.

This clonotype has a count of ten or more. A junction boundary mismatches the germline segment, possibly from a read error. This rearrangement joins TRBV6-5 to TRBJ2-7; 9 bases map to TRBD1. Germline lookup yields CDR1 MNHEY and CDR2 SVGAGI. The CDR3 spans 15 residues. CDR3 in DNA: TGTGCCAGCAGGTACTCCGGGACAGGGAGCTACGAGCAGTACTTC. Its translation is CASRYSGTGSYEQYF.

The chain's CDR3 is CASSTGQQYQPQHF. The CDR3 nucleotides are TGTGCCAGCAGCACGGGACAGCAGTATCAGCCCCAGCATTTT. The chain employs TRBV7-3 and TRBJ1-5; 7 bases agree with TRBD1. The J segment lost 5 bases and the V segment lost 5 bases, leaving 6 bases of the junction unmatched. CDR1 is SGHTA and CDR2 is FQGTGA in the germline V gene. The CDR3 is 14 residues long.

The sample holds many counts of this clonotype. The gene calls are TRBV7-2 and TRBJ1-2; D gene unclear. Between the trimmed V and J ends, which lost 3 bases and 5 bases, there was a span of 16 bases. This CDR3 spans 15 amino acids. Germline assignment: CDR1 SGHTA and CDR2 FQGNSA. This CDR3 is CASSLGRRFFYGYTF. DNA of the CDR3: TGTGCCAGCAGCTTGGGGAGGCGGTTTTTTTATGGCTACACCTTC.

The sample holds many counts of this clonotype. This sequence joins TRBV7-9 and TRBJ2-5, with D possibly being TRBD2 (5 bases). V was shortened by 4 bases and J by 1 base, with 10 bases between the two germline ends. There are 14 residues in the CDR3. The V gene's germline CDR1 is SEHNR and CDR2 FQNEAQ (reference sequence). CDR3 bases: TGTGCCAGCAGCTCACAGACTATCCAAGAGACCCAGTACTTC. Translation: CASSSQTIQETQYF.

This clonotype was seen many times. The rearrangement links TRBV28 to TRBJ2-2, with TRBD1 identical over 7 bases. This CDR3 region has 15 residues. V shed 3 bases, J shed 4 bases, and the junction held 5 bases outside the gene matches. CDR1 is MDHEN, CDR2 SYDVKM, per germline. CDR3: CASSFGWTGTGELFF. In DNA form, the CDR3 reads TGTGCCAGCAGTTTTGGATGGACAGGCACCGGGGAGCTGTTTTTT.

The V and J genes are TRBV20-1 and TRBJ1-3; a possible D gene is TRBD1 (6 bases). Germline assignment: CDR1 DFQATT and CDR2 SNEGSKA (reference sequence). V dropped 1 base and J dropped 8 bases, with 12 bases sitting between them. The length of the CDR3 is 13 residues. The CDR3, as DNA: TGCAGTGCTAGAGCGGCAGGGGAAGACACCATATATTTT. This sequence encodes CSARAAGEDTIYF.

Here the CDR3 DNA reads TGTGCCAGCAGCTCAACCACCTACGAGCAGTACTTC. As protein: CASSSTTYEQYF. The rearrangement uses TRBV12-3 or TRBV12-4 and TRBJ2-7; D gene ambiguous. This CDR3 spans 12 amino acids. The V and J ends lost 6 bases and 2 bases respectively, with 8 bases between them.

This chain joins TRBV29-1 and TRBJ2-2, with 9 bases identical to TRBD1. Germline V CDR1 and CDR2: SQVTM, ANQGSEA. The V and J ends lost 4 bases and 6 bases, in that order; junction bases with no gene match: 3. CDR3 length equals 13 residues. The CDR3 DNA is TGCAGCGTTGTCGGGACAGGGTCCGGGGAGCTGTTTTTT. As protein: CSVVGTGSGELFF.

The V call is TRBV29-1, the J call TRBJ1-1, with D possibly matching TRBD1 (6 bases). From germline, CDR1 is SQVTM and CDR2 ANQGSEA. V was shortened by 5 bases and J by 14 bases, with 18 bases between the two germline ends. The CDR3 totals 11 residues. CDR3 nucleotide sequence: TGCAGCGTTCTTCTGGCAGGGGAAAGGTTCTTT. Its protein product is CSVLLAGERFF.